One sample yielded the 14 T cell receptor beta chains listed below, sequenced in a study of radiation and T cells in renal cell carcinoma. Treatment indicated: 15 Gy SBRT to primary tumor, nephrectomy 4 weeks later. The repertoire was sequenced with immunoSEQ multiplex PCR; TCRdb's copy has only in-frame clones and lacks some. The sample carries about 18,000 clones, around 55% recorded once. The sequencing here drew on tumor tissue, taken from a patient whose treatment included radiotherapy and nephrectomy. The receptors were gathered from a man aged 50 or older with renal cell carcinoma.

J is TRBJ1-1 and V is TRBV6-5, with a weak D call TRBD1 (6 bases). V lost 6 bases, J lost 6 bases, and 14 bases lay in between. CDR3 length: 13 residues. CDR1 MNHEY and CDR2 SVGAGI come from the germline V gene. CDR3 residues: CASRLQGWSEAFF. The CDR3 coding sequence is TGTGCCAGCAGATTACAGGGATGGTCTGAAGCTTTCTTT.

The chain joins TRBV9 to TRBJ1-1; possible D gene TRBD1, 5 bases. V was cut by 2 bases and J by 1 base, with 9 bases left in between. The germline CDR1 and CDR2 sequences are SGDLS and YYNGEE. The CDR3 runs to 14 residues. DNA of the CDR3: TGTGCCAGCAGCGTCGGACACTCGAACACTGAAGCTTTCTTT. This sequence encodes CASSVGHSNTEAFF.

This clone was seen a single time. The genes are TRBV19 and TRBJ2-1, with 7 bases fitting TRBD2. The CDR3 sequence is 16 residues long. Germline assignment: CDR1 LNHDA and CDR2 SQIVND (reference sequence). With 7 bases clipped from V and 7 bases from J, the junction kept 16 bases outside the gene matches. CDR3 loop: CASTPGRGLVLNEQFF. Written as DNA, the CDR3 is TGTGCCAGTACCCCCGGTAGAGGACTAGTTCTGAATGAGCAGTTCTTC.

This chain uses TRBV29-1 with TRBJ1-3; no reliable D call. CDR1 is SQVTM and CDR2 is ANQGSEA in the germline V gene. The CDR3 has 16 amino acids. Trimming cost V 4 bases and J 0 bases, with 16 bases left between them. CDR3: CSVAPTTAYSGNTIYF. In nucleotides, the CDR3 is TGCAGCGTTGCTCCTACAACCGCCTACTCTGGAAACACCATATATTTT.

This chain uses TRBV18 with TRBJ2-3; D gene unclear. V lost 5 bases and J 2 bases, leaving 11 bases between the germline ends. Germline values: CDR1 KGHSH, CDR2 LQKENI. This CDR3 has 14 amino acids. The CDR3, as DNA: TGTGCCAGCTCATCCGGACCAGCCACAGATACGCAGTATTTT. This sequence encodes CASSSGPATDTQYF.

The rearrangement joins TRBV28 to TRBJ1-5, with D maybe TRBD1 (6 bases). Germline assignment: CDR1 MDHEN and CDR2 SYDVKM. The ends were cut back, 2 bases at V and 10 bases at J, with 24 bases in the middle. This CDR3 is 17 amino acids long. The CDR3 loop is CASSLGPGAIAISPQHF. The CDR3 DNA reads TGTGCCAGCAGTTTAGGTCCGGGGGCCATAGCAATCAGCCCCCAGCATTTT.

The gene calls are TRBV2 and TRBJ1-1, with D unresolved. The V gene lost 5 bases and the J gene lost 0 bases, with 7 bases spanning the gap. Germline V gene data show CDR1 as SNHLY and CDR2 as FYNNEI. The CDR3 length is 13 residues. CDR3 in DNA: TGTGCCAGCAGTCAGAATATGAACACTGAAGCTTTCTTT. It is translated as CASSQNMNTEAFF.

V usage is TRBV2 and J usage is TRBJ2-1; D is unclear. The germline gives CDR1 SNHLY, CDR2 FYNNEI. This CDR3 region has 13 residues. V was cut by 1 base and J by 4 bases, with 5 bases left in between. CDR3 sequence (DNA): TGTGCCAGCAGTGAAGTCCAGTACAATGAGCAGTTCTTC. It encodes CASSEVQYNEQFF.

This CDR3 reads CASSGITRRDIQYF. DNA of the CDR3: TGTGCCAGCTCAGGGATTACTAGGAGGGACATTCAGTACTTC. The rearrangement links TRBV7-8 to TRBJ2-4; a possible D gene is TRBD2 (6 bases). The CDR3 runs to 14 residues. CDR1 SGHVS and CDR2 FQNEAQ come from the germline V gene. V was trimmed by 8 bases and J by 8 bases, leaving 19 bases between them.

The chain couples TRBV7-9 to TRBJ2-6; 8 nucleotides match TRBD1. CDR3 size: 15 residues. J lost 3 bases, V lost 11 bases, and 9 bases had no gene match. Germline V gene sequence: CDR1 SEHNR, CDR2 FQNEAQ (reference sequence). The CDR3 reads CAGRQGNGGANVLTF. The CDR3 region has the DNA TGTGCCGGTCGACAGGGGAATGGTGGGGCCAACGTCCTGACTTTC.

The rearrangement uses TRBV6-4 and TRBJ2-3; 8 bases are a match to TRBD2. Per germline, CDR1 MRHNA and CDR2 SNTAGT. The CDR3 covers 16 residues. V lost 0 bases, J lost 0 bases, and 2 bases stayed unmatched. CDR3 sequence: CASSDSGGGSTDTQYF. The DNA of the CDR3 is TGTGCCAGCAGTGACTCAGGCGGGGGGAGCACAGATACGCAGTATTTT.

This rearrangement joins TRBV4-2 to TRBJ2-3; possible D gene TRBD2, 5 bases. V lost 4 bases and J 5 bases, leaving 31 bases between the germline ends. The CDR3 length is 20 residues. CDR1 is LGHNA and CDR2 is YNFKEQ in the germline V gene. CDR3: CASSPLPRSVGKRARDTQYF. The CDR3 bases are TGTGCCAGCAGCCCCCTCCCCCGGAGTGTCGGGAAACGGGCCAGAGATACGCAGTATTTT.

The chain uses TRBV7-9 and TRBJ1-2; D ambiguous. Germline CDR1 SEHNR, CDR2 FQNEAQ (reference sequence). The CDR3 is 13 amino acids. V lost 3 bases and J 0 bases, leaving 5 bases between the germline ends. CDR3 DNA sequence: TGTGCCAGCAGCTTCACCACTAACTATGGCTACACCTTC. Protein product: CASSFTTNYGYTF.

J is TRBJ2-5 and V is TRBV7-9; 7 bases line up with TRBD2. The germline V gene has CDR1 SEHNR and CDR2 FQNEAQ (reference sequence). Trimming at V came to 2 bases and at J to 4 bases, leaving 1 base not matched to a gene. The CDR3 has 13 residues. Here the CDR3 reads CASSLTGGETQYF. The DNA of the CDR3 is TGTGCCAGCAGCTTAACGGGGGGAGAGACCCAGTACTTC.